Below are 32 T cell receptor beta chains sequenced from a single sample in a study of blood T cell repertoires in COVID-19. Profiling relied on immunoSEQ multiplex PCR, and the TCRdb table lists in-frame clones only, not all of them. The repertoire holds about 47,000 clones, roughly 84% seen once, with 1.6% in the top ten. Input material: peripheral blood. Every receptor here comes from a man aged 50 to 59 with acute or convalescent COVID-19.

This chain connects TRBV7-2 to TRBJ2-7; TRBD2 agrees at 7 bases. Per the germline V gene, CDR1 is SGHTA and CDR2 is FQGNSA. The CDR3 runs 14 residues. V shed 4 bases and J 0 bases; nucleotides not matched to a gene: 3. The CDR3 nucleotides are TGTGCCAGCAGCTCGGGGGGAAGCTCCTACGAGCAGTACTTC. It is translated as CASSSGGSSYEQYF.

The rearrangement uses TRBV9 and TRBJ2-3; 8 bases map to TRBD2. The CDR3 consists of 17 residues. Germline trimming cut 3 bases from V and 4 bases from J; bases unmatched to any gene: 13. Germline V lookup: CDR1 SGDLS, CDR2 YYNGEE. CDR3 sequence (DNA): TGTGCCAGCAGCGGCGGGGGGCGGTCCTTTCCCCCAGATACGCAGTATTTT. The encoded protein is CASSGGGRSFPPDTQYF.

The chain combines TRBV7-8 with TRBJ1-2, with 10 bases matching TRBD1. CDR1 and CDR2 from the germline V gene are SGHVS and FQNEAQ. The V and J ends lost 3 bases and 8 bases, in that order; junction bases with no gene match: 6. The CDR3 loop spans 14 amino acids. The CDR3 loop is CASSFLRDRGGYTF. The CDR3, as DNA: TGTGCCAGCAGCTTCCTCCGGGACAGGGGCGGCTACACCTTC.

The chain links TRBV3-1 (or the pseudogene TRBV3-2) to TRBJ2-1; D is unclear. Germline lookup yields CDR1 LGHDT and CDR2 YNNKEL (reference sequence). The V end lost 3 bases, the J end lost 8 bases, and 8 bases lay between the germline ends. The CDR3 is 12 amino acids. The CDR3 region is CASSQGLHEQFF. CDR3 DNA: TGTGCCAGCAGCCAGGGCTTACATGAGCAGTTCTTC.

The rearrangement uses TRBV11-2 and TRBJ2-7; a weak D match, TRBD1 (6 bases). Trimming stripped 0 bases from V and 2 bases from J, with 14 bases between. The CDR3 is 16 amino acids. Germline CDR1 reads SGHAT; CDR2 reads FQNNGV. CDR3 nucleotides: TGTGCCAGCAGCTTAGACGAGACTTGGGACACCTACGAGCAGTACTTC. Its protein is CASSLDETWDTYEQYF.

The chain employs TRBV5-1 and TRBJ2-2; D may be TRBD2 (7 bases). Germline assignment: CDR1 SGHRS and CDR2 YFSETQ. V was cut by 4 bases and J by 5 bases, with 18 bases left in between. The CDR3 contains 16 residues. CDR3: CASSREGEGRTGELFF. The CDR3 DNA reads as TGCGCCAGCAGCCGTGAGGGGGAGGGCCGAACCGGGGAGCTGTTTTTT. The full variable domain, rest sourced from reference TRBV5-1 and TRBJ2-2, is KAGVTQTPRYLIKTRGQQVTLSCSPISGHRSVSWYQQTPGQGLQFLFEYFSETQRNKGNFPGRFSGRQFSNSRSEMNVSTLELGDSALYLCASSREGEGRTGELFFGEGSRLTVL.

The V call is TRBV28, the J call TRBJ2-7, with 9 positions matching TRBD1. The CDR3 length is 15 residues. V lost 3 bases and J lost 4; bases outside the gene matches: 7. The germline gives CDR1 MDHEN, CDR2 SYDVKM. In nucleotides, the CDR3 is TGTGCCAGCAGTTTGGCTCGACAGGGGGGGTACGAGCAGTACTTC. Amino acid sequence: CASSLARQGGYEQYF.

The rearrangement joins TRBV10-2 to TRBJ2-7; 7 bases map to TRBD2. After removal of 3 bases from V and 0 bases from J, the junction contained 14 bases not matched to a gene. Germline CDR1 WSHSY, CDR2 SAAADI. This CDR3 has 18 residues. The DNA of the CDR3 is TGCGCCAGCAGTGATGAGTCGGGTAGCGGGTTCCCCTCCTACGAGCAGTACTTC. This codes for CASSDESGSGFPSYEQYF.

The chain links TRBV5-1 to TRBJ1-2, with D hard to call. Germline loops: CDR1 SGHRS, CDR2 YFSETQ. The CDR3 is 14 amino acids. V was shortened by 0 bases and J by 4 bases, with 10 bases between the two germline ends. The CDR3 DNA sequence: TGCGCCAGCAGCTTGGGTGACACCCTCTATGGCTACACCTTC. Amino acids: CASSLGDTLYGYTF.

The CDR3 nucleotides are TGTGCCAGCAGTCAAAGGGTCACGGGAGGCCCAAGCACAGATACGCAGTATTTT. It codes for CASSQRVTGGPSTDTQYF. The chain recombines TRBV28 with TRBJ2-3, with 7 bases identical to TRBD2. Germline CDR1 reads MDHEN; CDR2 reads SYDVKM. This CDR3 is 18 amino acids long. V shed 5 bases, J shed 0 bases, and the junction held 14 bases outside the gene matches.

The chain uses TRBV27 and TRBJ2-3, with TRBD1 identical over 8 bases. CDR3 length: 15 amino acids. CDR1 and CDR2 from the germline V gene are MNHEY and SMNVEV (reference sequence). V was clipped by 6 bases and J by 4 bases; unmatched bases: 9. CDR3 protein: CASSRRTGWADTQYF. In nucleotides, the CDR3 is TGTGCCAGCAGCCGACGGACAGGGTGGGCAGATACGCAGTATTTT.

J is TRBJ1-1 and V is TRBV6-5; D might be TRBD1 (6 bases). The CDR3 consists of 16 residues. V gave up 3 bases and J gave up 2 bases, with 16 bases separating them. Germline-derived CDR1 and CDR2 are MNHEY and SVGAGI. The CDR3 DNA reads TGTGCCAGCAGTTATCAAACGGGACACTTAAACACTGAAGCTTTCTTT. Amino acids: CASSYQTGHLNTEAFF.

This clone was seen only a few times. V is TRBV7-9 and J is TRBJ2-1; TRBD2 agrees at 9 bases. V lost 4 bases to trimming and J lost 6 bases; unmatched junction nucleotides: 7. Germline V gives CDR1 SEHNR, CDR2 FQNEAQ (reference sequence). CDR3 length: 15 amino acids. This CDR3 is CASSSGLAYGNEQFF. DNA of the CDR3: TGTGCCAGCAGCTCCGGACTAGCGTATGGCAATGAGCAGTTCTTC.

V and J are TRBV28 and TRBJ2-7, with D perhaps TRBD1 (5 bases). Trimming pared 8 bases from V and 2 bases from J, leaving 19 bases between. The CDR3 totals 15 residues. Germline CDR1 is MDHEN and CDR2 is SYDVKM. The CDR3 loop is CASASTALSPYEQYF. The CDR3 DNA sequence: TGTGCCAGCGCGTCGACAGCCCTCTCTCCCTACGAGCAGTACTTC.

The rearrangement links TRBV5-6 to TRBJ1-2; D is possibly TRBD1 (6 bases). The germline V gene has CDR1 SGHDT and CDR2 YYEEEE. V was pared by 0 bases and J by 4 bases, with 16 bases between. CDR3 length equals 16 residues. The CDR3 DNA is TGTGCCAGCAGCTTGGCCGGCAGGGGCTACCTCTATGGCTACACCTTC. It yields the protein CASSLAGRGYLYGYTF.

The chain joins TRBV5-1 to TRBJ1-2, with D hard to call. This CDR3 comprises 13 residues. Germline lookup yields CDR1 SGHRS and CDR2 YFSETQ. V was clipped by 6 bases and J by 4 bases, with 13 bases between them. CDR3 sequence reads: CASTVAPIYGYTF. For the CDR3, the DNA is TGCGCCAGCACAGTCGCTCCAATCTATGGCTACACCTTC.

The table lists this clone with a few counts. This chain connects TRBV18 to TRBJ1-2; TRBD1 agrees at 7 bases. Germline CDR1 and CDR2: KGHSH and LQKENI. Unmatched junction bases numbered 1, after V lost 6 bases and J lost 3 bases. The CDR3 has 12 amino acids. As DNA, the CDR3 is TGTGCCAGCTCCGGGACAGACTATGGCTACACCTTC. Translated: CASSGTDYGYTF.

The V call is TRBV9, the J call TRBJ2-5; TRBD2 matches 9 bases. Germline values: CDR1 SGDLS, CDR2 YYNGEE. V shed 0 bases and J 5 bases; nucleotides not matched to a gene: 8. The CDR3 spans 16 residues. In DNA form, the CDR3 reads TGTGCCAGCAGCGTAGATAGCGGGAGTTTCCGTGAGACCCAGTACTTC. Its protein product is CASSVDSGSFRETQYF.

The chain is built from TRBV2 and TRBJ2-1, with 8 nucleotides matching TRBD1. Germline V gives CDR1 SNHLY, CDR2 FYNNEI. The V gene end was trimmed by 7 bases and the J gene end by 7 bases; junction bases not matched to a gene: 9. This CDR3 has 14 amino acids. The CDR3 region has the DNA TGTGCCAGCATCCGACAGGGGCCTGGGAATGAGCAGTTCTTC. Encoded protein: CASIRQGPGNEQFF.

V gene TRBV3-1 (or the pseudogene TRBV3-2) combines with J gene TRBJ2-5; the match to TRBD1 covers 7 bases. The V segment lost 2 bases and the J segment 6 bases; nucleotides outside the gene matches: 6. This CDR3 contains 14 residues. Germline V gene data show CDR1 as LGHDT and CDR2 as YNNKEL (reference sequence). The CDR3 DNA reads TGTGCCAGCAGCCAATCTAGAGGGGGCAAGACCCAGTACTTC. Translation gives CASSQSRGGKTQYF.

CDR3 coding DNA: TGCGCCAGCACAACTAGCGGGAGGGCCAGCACCGGGGAGCTGTTTTTT. Translation gives CASTTSGRASTGELFF. The J gene is TRBJ2-2, the V gene TRBV5-1; 13 bases map to TRBD2. This CDR3 contains 16 residues. The V gene's germline CDR1 is SGHRS and CDR2 YFSETQ. V lost 6 bases to trimming and J lost 4 bases; unmatched junction nucleotides: 6.

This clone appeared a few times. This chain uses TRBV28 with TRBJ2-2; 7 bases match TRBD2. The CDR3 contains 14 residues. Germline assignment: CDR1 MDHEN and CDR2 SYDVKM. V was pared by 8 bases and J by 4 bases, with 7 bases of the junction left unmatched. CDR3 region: CASEVTGGTGELFF. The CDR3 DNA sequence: TGTGCCAGCGAAGTTACGGGGGGCACCGGGGAGCTGTTTTTT. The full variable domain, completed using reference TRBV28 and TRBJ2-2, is DVKVTQSSRYLVKRTGEKVFLECVQDMDHENMFWYRQDPGLGLRLIYFSYDVKMKEKGDIPEGYSVSREKKERFSLILESASTNQTSMYLCASEVTGGTGELFFGEGSRLTVL.

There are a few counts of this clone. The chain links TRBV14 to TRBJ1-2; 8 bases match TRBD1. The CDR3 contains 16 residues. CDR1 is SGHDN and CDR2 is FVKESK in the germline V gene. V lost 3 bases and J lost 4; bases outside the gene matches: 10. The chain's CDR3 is CASSQIGTGQTYGYTF. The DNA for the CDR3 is TGTGCCAGCAGCCAGATCGGGACAGGTCAGACCTATGGCTACACCTTC. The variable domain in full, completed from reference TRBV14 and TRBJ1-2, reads EAGVTQFPSHSVIEKGQTVTLRCDPISGHDNLYWYRRVMGKEIKFLLHFVKESKQDESGMPNNRFLAERTGGTYSTLKVQPAELEDSGVYFCASSQIGTGQTYGYTFGSGTRLTVV.

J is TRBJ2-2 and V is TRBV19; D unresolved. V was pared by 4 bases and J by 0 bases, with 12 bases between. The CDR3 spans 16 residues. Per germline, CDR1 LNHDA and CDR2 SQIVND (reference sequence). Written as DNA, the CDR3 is TGTGCCAGTAGTACGTATCGAAACACGAACACCGGGGAGCTGTTTTTT. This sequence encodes CASSTYRNTNTGELFF.

The CDR3 is CASSLYRDRDTQYF. In DNA, the CDR3 is TGTGCCAGCAGCTTGTATAGGGACAGGGATACGCAGTATTTT. The rearrangement joins TRBV5-4 to TRBJ2-3; 8 nucleotides agree with TRBD1. This CDR3 spans 14 amino acids. Germline loops: CDR1 SGHNT, CDR2 YYREEE (reference sequence). Trimming cost V 1 base and J 6 bases; bases outside gene matches: 4.

The CDR3 region is CASTPPGRGRTEAFF. Written as DNA, the CDR3 is TGTGCCAGCACCCCCCCAGGGAGGGGAAGGACTGAAGCTTTCTTT. V usage is TRBV7-9 and J usage is TRBJ1-1; TRBD1 might be the D (5 bases). Germline V gene lookup returns CDR1 SEHNR and CDR2 FQNEAQ (reference sequence). Trimming removed 7 bases at V and 5 bases at J, with 20 bases between. The CDR3 totals 15 residues.

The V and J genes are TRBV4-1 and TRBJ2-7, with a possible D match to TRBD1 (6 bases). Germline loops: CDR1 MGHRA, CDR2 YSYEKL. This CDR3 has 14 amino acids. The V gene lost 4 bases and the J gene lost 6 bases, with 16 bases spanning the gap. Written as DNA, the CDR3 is TGCGCCAGCAGCCCCCGACAGGACCCCTCCGAGCAGTACTTC. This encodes CASSPRQDPSEQYF.

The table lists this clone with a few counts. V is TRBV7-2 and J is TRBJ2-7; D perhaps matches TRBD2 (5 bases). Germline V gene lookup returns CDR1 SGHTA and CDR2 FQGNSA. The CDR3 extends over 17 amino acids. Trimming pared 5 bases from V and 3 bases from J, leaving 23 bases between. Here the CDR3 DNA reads TGTGCCAGCAGCGCGCCCCGAGGATCCGGGGTAGGCTACGAGCAGTACTTC. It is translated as CASSAPRGSGVGYEQYF.

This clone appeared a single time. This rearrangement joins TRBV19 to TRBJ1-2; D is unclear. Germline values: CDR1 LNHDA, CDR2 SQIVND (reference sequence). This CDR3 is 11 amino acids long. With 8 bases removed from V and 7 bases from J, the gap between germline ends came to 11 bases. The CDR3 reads CASGVRGGYTF. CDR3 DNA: TGTGCCAGTGGAGTCCGGGGTGGCTACACCTTC.

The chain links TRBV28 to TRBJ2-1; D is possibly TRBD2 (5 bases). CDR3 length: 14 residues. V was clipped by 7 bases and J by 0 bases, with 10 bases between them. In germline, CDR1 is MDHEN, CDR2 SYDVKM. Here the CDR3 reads CASTAVSSYNEQFF. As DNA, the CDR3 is TGTGCCAGCACAGCGGTGAGCTCCTACAATGAGCAGTTCTTC. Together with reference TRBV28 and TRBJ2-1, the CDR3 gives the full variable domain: DVKVTQSSRYLVKRTGEKVFLECVQDMDHENMFWYRQDPGLGLRLIYFSYDVKMKEKGDIPEGYSVSREKKERFSLILESASTNQTSMYLCASTAVSSYNEQFFGPGTRLTVL.

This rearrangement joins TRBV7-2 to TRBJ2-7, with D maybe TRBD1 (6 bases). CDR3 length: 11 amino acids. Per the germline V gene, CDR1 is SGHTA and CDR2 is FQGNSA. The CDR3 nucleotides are TGTGCAGTAGGGGGTAGCCACGAGCAGTACTTC. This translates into CAVGGSHEQYF.

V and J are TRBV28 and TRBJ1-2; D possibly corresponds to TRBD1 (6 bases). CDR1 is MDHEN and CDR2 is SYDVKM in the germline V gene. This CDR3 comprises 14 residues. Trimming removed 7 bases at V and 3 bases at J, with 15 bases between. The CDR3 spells CASTSPDRYYGYTF. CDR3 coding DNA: TGTGCCAGCACCTCCCCGGACAGATACTATGGCTACACCTTC.